This TCR beta chain was documented in a study of CD8+CD57+ T cells in acquired aplastic anemia. General study points: Patients and controls shared some 30 CD8+ CDR3 sequences, highly expressed in patients. Significant differences in CD8+ Simpson's diversity were not observed between patients and controls.

V lost 4 bases to trimming and J lost 7 bases; unmatched junction nucleotides: 4. The CDR3 spans 14 residues. Per the germline V gene, CDR1 is SNHLY and CDR2 is FYNNEI. Template material for TCR beta VDJ and CDR3 profiling consisted of genomic DNA. TCRdb called the reads again in MiXCR, with one record for every CDR3 protein. This sample has 75,000 to 100,000 distinct CDR3 sequences, with 65% to 70% found just once. In patients chosen for sequencing, flow cytometry had shown CD8+CD57+ cell expansion. At blood sampling, none of the patients had yet received therapy. A word on this clonotype: Its target is not known.

The chain couples TRBV2 to TRBJ1-5; 10 bases fit TRBD1. The sequenced sample was sorted CD4+, CD8+, or CD8+CD57+ T cells (not recorded which) from PBMCs. This TCR came from a human donor with aplastic anemia. The DNA for the CDR3 is TGTGCCAGCAGTGGACAGGGGGCAAGGCAGCCCCAGCATTTT. Protein: CASSGQGARQPQHF.